The subject of this entry is one T cell receptor (beta chain). The V end lost 2 bases, the J end lost 6 bases, and 10 bases lay between the germline ends. The CDR3 loop spans 13 amino acids. Germline V CDR1 and CDR2: MNHEY, SVGAGI. Data came from immunoSEQ multiplex PCR; TCRdb stores just in-frame clones and leaves some out. The table shows 150,000 or so clones, with 90% to 95% occurring only once. The sample is drawn from a study of control samples from healthy donors and cancer patients. The TCR comes from a man in his forties in good health. Sequenced input: blood. This chain connects TRBV6-5 to TRBJ1-1, with D possibly TRBD1 on 5 matching bases. The CDR3 sequence is CASSYGRVSEAFF. DNA of the CDR3: TGTGCCAGCAGTTACGGCAGGGTCTCTGAAGCTTTCTTT.